This is a list of T cell receptor beta chains from one sample in a study of cytomegalovirus exposure and HLA in healthy donors. The table came from immunoSEQ multiplex PCR; TCRdb's copy has only in-frame clones and leaves some out. The sample includes about 160,000 clones, about 60% of them seen just once. The sequenced sample was PBMCs. The receptors here all came from a woman between 55 and 75 years old in good health and CMV-seropositive. CDR3s include the opening cysteine and the closing phenylalanine or tryptophan. Where a row states a size, it is once, few, many or the class of an expanded clone; other rows omit it.

cdr3_length j_call v_call clone_size cdr3_aa
19 TRBJ2-2 TRBV14 few CASSQDRCGTGTFPGELFF
15 TRBJ1-1 TRBV4-3 - CASSQVGGFHTEAFF
13 TRBJ2-7 TRBV28 - CASSAGQSYEQYF
16 TRBJ2-5 TRBV7-2 - CASSPGVLVKGETQYF
14 TRBJ2-7 TRBV11-2 few CASSPSTGTYEQYF
14 TRBJ1-2 TRBV5-1 - CASSLGGENYGYTF
13 TRBJ1-1 TRBV9 - CASSVEQTTEAFF
16 TRBJ2-7 TRBV5-6 - CASSLAELAGAYEQYF
15 TRBJ2-4 TRBV29-1 - CSVEDLGHHGTIQYF
15 TRBJ2-1 TRBV28 - CASSLEASGIHEQFF
16 TRBJ2-1 TRBV4-3 - CASSPGAGLAGGEQFF
17 TRBJ2-1 TRBV19 - CASSIQTSGDFYNEQFF
16 TRBJ2-3 TRBV7-9 - CASSLRTSGSPDTQYF
13 TRBJ2-1 TRBV7-9 - CASSSGDYNEQFF